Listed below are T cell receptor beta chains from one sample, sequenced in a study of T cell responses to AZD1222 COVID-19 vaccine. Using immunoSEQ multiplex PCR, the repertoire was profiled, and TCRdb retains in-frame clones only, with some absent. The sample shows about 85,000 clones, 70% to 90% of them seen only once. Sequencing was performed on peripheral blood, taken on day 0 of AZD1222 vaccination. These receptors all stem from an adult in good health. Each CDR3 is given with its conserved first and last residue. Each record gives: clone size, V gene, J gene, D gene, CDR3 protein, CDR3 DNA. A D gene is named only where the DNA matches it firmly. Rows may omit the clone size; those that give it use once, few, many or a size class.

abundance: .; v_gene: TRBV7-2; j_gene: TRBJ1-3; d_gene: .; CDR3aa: CASSARSGNTIYF; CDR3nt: TGTGCCAGCAGCGCTAGGTCCGGAAACACCATATATTTT
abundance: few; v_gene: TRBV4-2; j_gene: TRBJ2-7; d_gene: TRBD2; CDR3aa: CASSQERSSGSYEQYF; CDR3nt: TGTGCCAGCAGCCAAGAGCGGTCTAGCGGGTCCTACGAGCAGTACTTC
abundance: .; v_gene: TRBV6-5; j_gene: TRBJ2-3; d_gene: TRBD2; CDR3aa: CASKRGGSDTQYF; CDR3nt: TGTGCCAGCAAGCGGGGGGGCTCTGATACGCAGTATTTT
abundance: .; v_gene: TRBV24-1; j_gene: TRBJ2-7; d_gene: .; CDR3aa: CATSAGAYEQYF; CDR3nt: TGTGCCACCAGTGCAGGGGCCTACGAGCAGTACTTC
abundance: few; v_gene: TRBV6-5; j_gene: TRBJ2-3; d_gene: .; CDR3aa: CASSYRGSGTDTQYF; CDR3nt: TGTGCCAGCAGTTACAGGGGGAGCGGGACAGATACGCAGTATTTT
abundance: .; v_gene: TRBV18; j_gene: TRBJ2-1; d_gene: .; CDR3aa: CASSAKGELGYNEQFF; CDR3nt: TGTGCCAGCTCTGCAAAGGGGGAGTTAGGCTACAATGAGCAGTTCTTC
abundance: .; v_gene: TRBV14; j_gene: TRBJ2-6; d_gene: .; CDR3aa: CASWGPSGANVLTF; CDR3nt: TGTGCCAGCTGGGGACCCTCTGGGGCCAACGTCCTGACTTTC
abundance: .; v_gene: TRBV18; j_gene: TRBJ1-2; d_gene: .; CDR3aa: CASSPTPGHASPSGYGYTF; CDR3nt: TGTGCCAGCTCACCGACTCCCGGACATGCTTCACCCTCTGGCTATGGCTACACCTTC
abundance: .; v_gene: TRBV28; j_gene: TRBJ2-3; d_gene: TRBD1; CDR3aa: CASSRTGLTDTQYF; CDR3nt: TGTGCCAGCAGTAGGACAGGTCTCACAGATACGCAGTATTTT
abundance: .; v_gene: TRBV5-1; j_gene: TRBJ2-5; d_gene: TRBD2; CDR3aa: CASSLEGRGVQETQYF; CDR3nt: TGCGCCAGCAGCTTGGAAGGGCGGGGGGTTCAAGAGACCCAGTACTTC
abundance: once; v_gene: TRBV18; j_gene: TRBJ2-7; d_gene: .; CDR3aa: CASSPRDARGTPYEQYF; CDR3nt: TGTGCCAGCTCACCACGGGATGCACGGGGAACCCCCTACGAGCAGTACTTC
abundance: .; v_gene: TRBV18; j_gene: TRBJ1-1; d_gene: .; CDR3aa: CASSPPRAPEAFF; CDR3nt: TGTGCCAGCTCACCACCGAGGGCTCCCGAAGCTTTCTTT
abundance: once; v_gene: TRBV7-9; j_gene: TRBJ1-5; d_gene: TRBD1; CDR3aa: CASSATGGLGNQPQHF; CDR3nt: TGTGCCAGCAGCGCCACAGGGGGCCTAGGCAATCAGCCCCAGCATTTT
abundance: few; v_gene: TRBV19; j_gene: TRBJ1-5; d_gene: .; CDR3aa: CASSIGSANQPQHF; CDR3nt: TGTGCCAGTAGTATCGGGTCTGCCAATCAGCCCCAGCATTTT
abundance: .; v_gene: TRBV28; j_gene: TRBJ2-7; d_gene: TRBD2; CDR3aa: CASRPSAGGPYEQYF; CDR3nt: TGTGCCAGCAGGCCTTCAGCGGGAGGCCCGTACGAGCAGTACTTC
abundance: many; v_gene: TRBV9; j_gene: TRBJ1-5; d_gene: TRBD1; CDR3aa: CASSVGGGAGQPQHF; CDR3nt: TGTGCCAGCAGCGTAGGAGGGGGCGCCGGTCAGCCCCAGCATTTT
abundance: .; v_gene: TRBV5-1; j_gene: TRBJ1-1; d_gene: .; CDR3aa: CASSLTAANTEAFF; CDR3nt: TGCGCCAGCAGCTTGACAGCCGCAAACACTGAAGCTTTCTTT
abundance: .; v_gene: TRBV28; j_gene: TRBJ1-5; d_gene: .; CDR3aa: CASYSSNQPQHF; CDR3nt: TGTGCCAGCTACAGTAGCAATCAGCCCCAGCATTTT
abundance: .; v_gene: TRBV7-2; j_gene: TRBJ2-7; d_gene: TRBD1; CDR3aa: CASHGTGDSVEQYF; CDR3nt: TGTGCCAGCCACGGGACAGGGGATTCTGTCGAGCAGTACTTC
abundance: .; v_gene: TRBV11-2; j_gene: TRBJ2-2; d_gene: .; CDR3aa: CASSRNSLSAGELFF; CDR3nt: TGTGCCAGCAGCCGCAATAGCTTATCGGCCGGGGAGCTGTTTTTT
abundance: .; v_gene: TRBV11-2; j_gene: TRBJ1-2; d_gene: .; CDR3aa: CASSSILGDNYGYTF; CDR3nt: TGTGCCAGCAGCTCCATCCTGGGGGATAACTATGGCTACACCTTC
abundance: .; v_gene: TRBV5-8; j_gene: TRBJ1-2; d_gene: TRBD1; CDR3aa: CASSAGQGGYGYTF; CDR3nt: TGTGCCAGCAGCGCCGGACAGGGGGGCTATGGCTACACCTTC
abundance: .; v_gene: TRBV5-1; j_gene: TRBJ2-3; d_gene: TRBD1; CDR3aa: CASRDPRQGADTQYF; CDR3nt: TGCGCCAGCAGAGACCCCCGGCAGGGGGCAGATACGCAGTATTTT
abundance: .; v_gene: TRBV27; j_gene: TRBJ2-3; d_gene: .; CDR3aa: CASSFRTGIGADTQYF; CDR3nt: TGTGCCAGCAGTTTCCGGACGGGGATTGGGGCAGATACGCAGTATTTT
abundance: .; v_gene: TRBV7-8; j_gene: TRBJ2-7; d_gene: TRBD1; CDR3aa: CASSALGTGIYEQYF; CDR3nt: TGTGCCAGCAGCGCCTTAGGGACAGGGATCTACGAGCAGTACTTC
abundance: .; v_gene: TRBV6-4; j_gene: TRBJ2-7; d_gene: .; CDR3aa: CASSDSSTGEQYF; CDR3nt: TGTGCCAGCAGTGACTCATCGACAGGCGAGCAGTACTTC
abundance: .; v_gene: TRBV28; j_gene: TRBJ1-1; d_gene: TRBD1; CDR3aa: CASSSYGTGVDTEAFF; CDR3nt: TGTGCCAGCAGTTCATACGGGACAGGGGTGGACACTGAAGCTTTCTTT
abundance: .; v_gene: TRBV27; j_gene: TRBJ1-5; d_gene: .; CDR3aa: CASSLREGNQPQHF; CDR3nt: TGTGCCAGCAGTTTGAGGGAGGGCAATCAGCCCCAGCATTTT
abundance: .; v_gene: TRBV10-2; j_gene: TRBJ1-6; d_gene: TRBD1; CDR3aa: CASSETGGRSSPLHF; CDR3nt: TGCGCCAGCAGTGAAACAGGGGGTCGGAGCTCACCCCTCCACTTT
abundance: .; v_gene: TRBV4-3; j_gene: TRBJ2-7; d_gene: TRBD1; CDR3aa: CASSEGTGNEQYF; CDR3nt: TGCGCCAGCTCCGAGGGGACAGGGAACGAGCAGTACTTC
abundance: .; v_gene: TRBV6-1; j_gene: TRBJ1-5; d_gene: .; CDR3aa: CASSERPGRPPFGNQPQHF; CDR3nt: TGTGCCAGCAGTGAACGTCCGGGACGACCCCCATTCGGCAATCAGCCCCAGCATTTT
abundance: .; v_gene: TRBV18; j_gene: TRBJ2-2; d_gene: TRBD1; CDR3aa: CASSLLQGAGELFF; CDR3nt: TGTGCCAGCTCCTTACTACAGGGGGCCGGGGAGCTGTTTTTT
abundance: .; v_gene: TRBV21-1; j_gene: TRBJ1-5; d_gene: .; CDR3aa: CASTPRGRDFCQPQHF; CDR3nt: TGTGCCAGCACCCCCCGCGGCAGGGACTTTTGTCAGCCCCAGCATTTT
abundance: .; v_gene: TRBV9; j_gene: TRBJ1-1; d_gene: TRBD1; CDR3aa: CASGRTGVNTEAFF; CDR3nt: TGTGCCAGCGGCCGGACAGGTGTCAACACTGAAGCTTTCTTT
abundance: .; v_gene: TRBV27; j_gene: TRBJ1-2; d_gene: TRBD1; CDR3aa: CASSSPGQGHGYTF; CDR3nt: TGTGCCAGCAGTTCCCCGGGACAGGGGCATGGCTACACCTTC
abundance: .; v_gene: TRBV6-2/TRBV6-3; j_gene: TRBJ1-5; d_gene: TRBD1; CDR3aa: CASSHAGQGVQPQHF; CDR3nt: TGTGCCAGCAGTCACGCTGGACAGGGGGTTCAGCCCCAGCATTTT
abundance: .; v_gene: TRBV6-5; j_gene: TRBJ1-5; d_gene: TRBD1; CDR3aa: CASSSATGYNQPQHF; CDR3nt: TGTGCCAGCAGTTCGGCGACAGGGTACAATCAGCCCCAGCATTTT
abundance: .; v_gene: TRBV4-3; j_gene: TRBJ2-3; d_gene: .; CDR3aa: CASSQGFSGDYTDTQYF; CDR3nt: TGCGCCAGCAGCCAAGGCTTTTCGGGAGACTACACAGATACGCAGTATTTT
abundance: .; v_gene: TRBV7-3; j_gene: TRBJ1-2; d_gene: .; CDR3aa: CASNTSYGYTF; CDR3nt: TGTGCCAGCAACACCTCCTATGGCTACACCTTC
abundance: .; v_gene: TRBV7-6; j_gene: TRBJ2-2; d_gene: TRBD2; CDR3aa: CASSPRLAGVTNTGELFF; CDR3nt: TGTGCCAGCAGCCCCCGTCTAGCGGGGGTCACGAACACCGGGGAGCTGTTTTTT
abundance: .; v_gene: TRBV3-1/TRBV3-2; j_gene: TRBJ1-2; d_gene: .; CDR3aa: CASSQGTEGYGYTF; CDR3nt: TGTGCCAGCAGCCAGGGGACGGAAGGATATGGCTACACCTTC
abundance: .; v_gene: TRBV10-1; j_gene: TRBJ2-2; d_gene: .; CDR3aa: CASRGERAPSSPAGELFF; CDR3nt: TGCGCCAGCAGAGGAGAGCGAGCCCCATCCTCACCCGCCGGGGAGCTGTTTTTT
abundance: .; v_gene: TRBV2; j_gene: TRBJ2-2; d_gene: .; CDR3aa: CASRTDSTGELFF; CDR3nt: TGTGCCAGCAGGACGGACAGCACCGGGGAGCTGTTTTTT
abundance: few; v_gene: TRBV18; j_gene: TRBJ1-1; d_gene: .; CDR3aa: CASSPGVTGGAEAFF; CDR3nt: TGTGCCAGCTCACCCGGTGTCACGGGGGGGGCTGAAGCTTTCTTT
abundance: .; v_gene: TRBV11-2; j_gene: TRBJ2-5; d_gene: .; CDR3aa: CASSRSQKETQYF; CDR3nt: TGTGCCAGCAGCCGGTCACAAAAAGAGACCCAGTACTTC